This TCR beta chain was observed in a study of T cell clonality in common variable immunodeficiency. General study results and limits: The cause of increased CVID clonality remains unclear without subpopulation sequencing. In common variable immunodeficiency, TCR beta chains reportedly carried fewer deletions and N-nucleotide insertions.

Deletions cut 3 bases from V and 2 bases from J, with 10 bases between. The germline CDR1 and CDR2 sequences are KGHSH and LQKENI. The CDR3 loop spans 14 amino acids. This clone was found many times. The antigen is unknown. The read falls 3 residues short of the CDR3 end, and the missing part is taken from the germline J gene. Sequencing input was equivalent genomic DNA from CVID and controls. Method: immunoSEQ multiplex PCR; TCRdb's copy keeps in-frame clones and lacks some. Observed in the sample are 25,000 to 35,000 clones, none of them singletons. This chain uses TRBV18 with TRBJ2-5; possibly TRBD2 for D (6 bases). The clonotype comes from a human donor with common variable immunodeficiency. Sequencing used peripheral blood mononuclear cells. The CDR3 DNA, read in part, is TGTGCCAGCTCACCCGGGGGTCCTCAAGAGACC. Translation gives CASSPGGPQET. From start to end, the CDR3 is CASSPGGPQETQYF.